These 3 T cell receptor beta chains share one sample of origin, sequenced in a study of T cell changes during pregnancy in multiple sclerosis (dated by TCRdb to between 2018 and 2020). The library was made by the immunoSEQ multiplex PCR assay. TCRdb's version of the immuneACCESS table is confined to in-frame rearrangements and falls short of the full clone set. An unresolved V gene accounts for under half of the shortfall where checked; the remainder is of unknown origin. The sample includes about 17,000 clones, with approximately 85% observed a single time. The ten biggest clones cover about 9.1% of the sample. The sequenced sample was CD8+ T cells from peripheral blood mononuclear cells, obtained in the second trimester of pregnancy. The receptors were sampled from a female donor in good health, enrolled as a control in a pregnancy study.

This clone was picked up a small number of times. V gene TRBV7-3 combines with J gene TRBJ2-2; D gene ambiguous. Germline V gene sequence: CDR1 SGHTA, CDR2 FQGTGA. This CDR3 comprises 12 residues. Trimming shortened V by 5 bases and J by 1 base, and 2 bases separated the two germline ends. The CDR3 sequence is CASSLNTGELFF. CDR3 DNA: TGTGCCAGCAGCCTGAACACCGGGGAGCTGTTTTTT.

The chain combines TRBV27 with TRBJ1-1; D uncertain. CDR3 length: 14 amino acids. From germline, CDR1 is MNHEY and CDR2 SMNVEV (reference sequence). With 5 bases removed from V and 1 base from J, the gap between germline ends came to 11 bases. The CDR3 spells CASSQQDTNTEAFF. CDR3 sequence (DNA): TGTGCCAGCAGTCAACAAGACACGAACACTGAAGCTTTCTTT.

The gene calls are TRBV2 and TRBJ1-2; possible D gene TRBD1, 5 bases. Germline loops: CDR1 SNHLY, CDR2 FYNNEI. The CDR3 has 14 amino acids. Deletions cut 2 bases from V and 7 bases from J, with 14 bases between. The CDR3 loop is CASSETRASGGYTF. Here the CDR3 DNA reads TGTGCCAGCAGTGAAACCAGGGCCTCGGGTGGCTACACCTTC.